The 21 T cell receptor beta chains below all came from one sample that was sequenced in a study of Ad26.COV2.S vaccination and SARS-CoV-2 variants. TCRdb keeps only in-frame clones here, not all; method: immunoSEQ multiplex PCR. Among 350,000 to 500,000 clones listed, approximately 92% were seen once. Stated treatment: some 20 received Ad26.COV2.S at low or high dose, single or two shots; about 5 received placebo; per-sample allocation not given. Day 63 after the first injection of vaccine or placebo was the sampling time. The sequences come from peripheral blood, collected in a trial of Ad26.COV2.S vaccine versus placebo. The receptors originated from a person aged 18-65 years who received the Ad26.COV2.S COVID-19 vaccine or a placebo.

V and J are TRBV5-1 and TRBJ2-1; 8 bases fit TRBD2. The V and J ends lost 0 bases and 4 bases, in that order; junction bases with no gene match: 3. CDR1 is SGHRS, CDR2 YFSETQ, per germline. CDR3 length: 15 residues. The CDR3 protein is CASSLGAGVYNEQFF. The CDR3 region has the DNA TGCGCCAGCAGCTTGGGAGCGGGGGTATACAATGAGCAGTTCTTC. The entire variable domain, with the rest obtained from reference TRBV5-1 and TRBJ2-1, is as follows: KAGVTQTPRYLIKTRGQQVTLSCSPISGHRSVSWYQQTPGQGLQFLFEYFSETQRNKGNFPGRFSGRQFSNSRSEMNVSTLELGDSALYLCASSLGAGVYNEQFFGPGTRLTVL.

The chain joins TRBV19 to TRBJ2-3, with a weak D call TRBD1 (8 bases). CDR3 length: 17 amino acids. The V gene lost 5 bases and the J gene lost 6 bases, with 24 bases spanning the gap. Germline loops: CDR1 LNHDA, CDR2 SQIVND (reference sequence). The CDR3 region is CASSPESGTGGYDTQYF. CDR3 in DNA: TGTGCCAGTAGTCCCGAGAGCGGGACAGGTGGCTATGATACGCAGTATTTT.

CDR3 protein: CASSPQGAVGYTF. The CDR3 nucleotides are TGTGCCAGCTCACCCCAGGGGGCGGTTGGCTACACCTTC. The chain is built from TRBV18 and TRBJ1-2, with 8 nucleotides matching TRBD1. The CDR3 runs 13 residues. V shed 3 bases, J shed 7 bases, and the junction held 4 bases outside the gene matches. Per germline, CDR1 KGHSH and CDR2 LQKENI.

The CDR3 region has the DNA TGTGCCAGCAGCCACCGGGAAAACTCCAATGAGCAGTTCTTC. Protein sequence: CASSHRENSNEQFF. This rearrangement joins TRBV4-2 to TRBJ2-1, with D perhaps TRBD2 (5 bases). CDR3 length equals 14 residues. Trimming shortened V by 3 bases and J by 6 bases, and 12 bases separated the two germline ends. Germline lookup yields CDR1 LGHNA and CDR2 YNFKEQ.

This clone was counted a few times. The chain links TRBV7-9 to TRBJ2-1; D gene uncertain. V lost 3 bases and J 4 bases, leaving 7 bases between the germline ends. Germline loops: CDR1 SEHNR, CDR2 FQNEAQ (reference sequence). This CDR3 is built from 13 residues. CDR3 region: CASSLLGYNEQFF. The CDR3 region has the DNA TGTGCCAGCAGCTTGTTGGGGTACAATGAGCAGTTCTTC. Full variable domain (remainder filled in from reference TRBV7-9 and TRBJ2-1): DTGVSQNPRHKITKRGQNVTFRCDPISEHNRLYWYRQTLGQGPEFLTYFQNEAQLEKSRLLSDRFSAERPKGSFSTLEIQRTEQGDSAMYLCASSLLGYNEQFFGPGTRLTVL.

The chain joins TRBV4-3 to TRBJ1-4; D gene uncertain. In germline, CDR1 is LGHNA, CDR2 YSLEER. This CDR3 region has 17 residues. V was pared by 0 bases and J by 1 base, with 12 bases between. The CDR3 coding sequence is TGCGCCAGCAGCCAAGAAGTAGAGTGGGGAACTAATGAAAAACTGTTTTTT. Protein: CASSQEVEWGTNEKLFF.

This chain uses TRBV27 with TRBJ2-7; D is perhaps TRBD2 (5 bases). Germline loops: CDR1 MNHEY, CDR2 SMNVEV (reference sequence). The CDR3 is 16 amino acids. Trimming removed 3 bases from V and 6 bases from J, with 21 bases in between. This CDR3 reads CASSLNYAGEEGEQYF. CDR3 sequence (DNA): TGTGCCAGCAGTTTGAACTATGCCGGGGAAGAGGGCGAGCAGTACTTC.

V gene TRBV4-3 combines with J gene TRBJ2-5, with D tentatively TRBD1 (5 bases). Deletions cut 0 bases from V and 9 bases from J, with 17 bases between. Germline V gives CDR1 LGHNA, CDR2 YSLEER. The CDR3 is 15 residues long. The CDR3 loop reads CASSQDWLGSRAQYF. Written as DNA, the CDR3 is TGCGCCAGCAGCCAAGATTGGCTTGGAAGCAGGGCCCAGTACTTC.

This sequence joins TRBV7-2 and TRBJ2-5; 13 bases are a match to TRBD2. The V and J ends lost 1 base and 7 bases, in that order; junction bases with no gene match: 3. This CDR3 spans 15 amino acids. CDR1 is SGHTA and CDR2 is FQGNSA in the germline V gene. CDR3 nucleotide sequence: TGTGCCAGCAGCTTAGGGACTAGCGGGAGTACGACCCAGTACTTC. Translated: CASSLGTSGSTTQYF.

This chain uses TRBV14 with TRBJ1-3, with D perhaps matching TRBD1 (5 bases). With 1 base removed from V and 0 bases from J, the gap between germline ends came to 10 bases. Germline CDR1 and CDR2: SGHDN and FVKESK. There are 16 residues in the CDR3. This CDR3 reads CASSQVAGSSGNTIYF. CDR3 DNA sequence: TGTGCCAGCAGCCAAGTTGCAGGGAGCTCTGGAAACACCATATATTTT. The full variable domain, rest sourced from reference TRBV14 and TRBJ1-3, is EAGVTQFPSHSVIEKGQTVTLRCDPISGHDNLYWYRRVMGKEIKFLLHFVKESKQDESGMPNNRFLAERTGGTYSTLKVQPAELEDSGVYFCASSQVAGSSGNTIYFGEGSWLTVV.

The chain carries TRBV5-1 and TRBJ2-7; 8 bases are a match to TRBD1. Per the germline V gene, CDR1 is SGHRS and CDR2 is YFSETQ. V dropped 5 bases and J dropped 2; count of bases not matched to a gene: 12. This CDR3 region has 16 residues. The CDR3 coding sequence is TGCGCCAGCAGTCCCCCAGGAGGACAGGGAACCTACGAGCAGTACTTC. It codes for CASSPPGGQGTYEQYF.

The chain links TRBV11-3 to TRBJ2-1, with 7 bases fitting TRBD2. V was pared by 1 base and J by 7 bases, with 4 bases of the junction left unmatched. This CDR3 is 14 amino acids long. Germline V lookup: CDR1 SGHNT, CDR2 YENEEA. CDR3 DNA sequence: TGTGCCAGCAGCTTAGGGGGAGGGTTGAATGAGCAGTTCTTC. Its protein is CASSLGGGLNEQFF.

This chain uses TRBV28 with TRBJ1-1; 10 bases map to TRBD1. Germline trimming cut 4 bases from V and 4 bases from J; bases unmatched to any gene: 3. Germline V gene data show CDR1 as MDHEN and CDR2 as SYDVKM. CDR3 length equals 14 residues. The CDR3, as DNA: TGTGCCAGCAGTTCGCGGACAGGGGGCACTGAAGCTTTCTTT. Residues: CASSSRTGGTEAFF. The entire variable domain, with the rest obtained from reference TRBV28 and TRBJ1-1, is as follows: DVKVTQSSRYLVKRTGEKVFLECVQDMDHENMFWYRQDPGLGLRLIYFSYDVKMKEKGDIPEGYSVSREKKERFSLILESASTNQTSMYLCASSSRTGGTEAFFGQGTRLTVV.

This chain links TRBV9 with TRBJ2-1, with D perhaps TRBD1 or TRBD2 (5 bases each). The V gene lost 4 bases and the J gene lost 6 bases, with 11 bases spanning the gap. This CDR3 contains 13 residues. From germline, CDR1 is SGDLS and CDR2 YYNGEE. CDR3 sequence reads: CASSRDPLNEQFF. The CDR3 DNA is TGTGCCAGCAGCCGGGACCCACTCAATGAGCAGTTCTTC.

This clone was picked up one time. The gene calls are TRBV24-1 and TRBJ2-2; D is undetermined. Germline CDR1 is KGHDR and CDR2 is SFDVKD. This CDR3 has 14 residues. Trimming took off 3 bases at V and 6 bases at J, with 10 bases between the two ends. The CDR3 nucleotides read TGTGCCACCAGTGATGACGAGGTCCCCGGGGAGCTGTTTTTT. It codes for CATSDDEVPGELFF.

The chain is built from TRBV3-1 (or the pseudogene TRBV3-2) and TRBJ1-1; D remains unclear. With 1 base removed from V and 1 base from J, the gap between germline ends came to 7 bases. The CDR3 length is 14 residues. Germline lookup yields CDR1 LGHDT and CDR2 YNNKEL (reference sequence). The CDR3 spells CASSQVKGNTEAFF. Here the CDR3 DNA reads TGTGCCAGCAGCCAAGTCAAGGGGAACACTGAAGCTTTCTTT.

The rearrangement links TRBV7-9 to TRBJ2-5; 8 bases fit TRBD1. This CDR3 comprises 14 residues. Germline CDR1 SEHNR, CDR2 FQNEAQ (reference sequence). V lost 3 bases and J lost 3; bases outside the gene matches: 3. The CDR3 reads CASSLAQGEETQYF. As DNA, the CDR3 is TGTGCCAGCAGCTTGGCACAGGGGGAAGAGACCCAGTACTTC.

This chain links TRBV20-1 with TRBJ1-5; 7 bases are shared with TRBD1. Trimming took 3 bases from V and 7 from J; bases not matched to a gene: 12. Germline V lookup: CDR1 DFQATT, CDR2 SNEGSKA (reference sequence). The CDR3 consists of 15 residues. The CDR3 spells CSASDGQVSGQPQHF. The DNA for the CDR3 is TGCAGTGCTAGTGACGGACAGGTTTCGGGGCAGCCCCAGCATTTT.

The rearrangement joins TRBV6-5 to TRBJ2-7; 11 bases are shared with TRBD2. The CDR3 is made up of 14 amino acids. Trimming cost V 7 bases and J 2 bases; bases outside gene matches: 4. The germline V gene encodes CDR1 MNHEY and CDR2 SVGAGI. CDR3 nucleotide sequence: TGTGCCAGCATTCGGACTAGCGGGCCCTACGAGCAGTACTTC. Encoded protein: CASIRTSGPYEQYF.

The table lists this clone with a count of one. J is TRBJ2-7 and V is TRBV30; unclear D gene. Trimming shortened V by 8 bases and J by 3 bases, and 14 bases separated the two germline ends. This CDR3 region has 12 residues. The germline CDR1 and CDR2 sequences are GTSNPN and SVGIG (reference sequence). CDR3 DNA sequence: TGTGCCGGAGATACCCTCGGCTACGAGCAGTACTTC. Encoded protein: CAGDTLGYEQYF.

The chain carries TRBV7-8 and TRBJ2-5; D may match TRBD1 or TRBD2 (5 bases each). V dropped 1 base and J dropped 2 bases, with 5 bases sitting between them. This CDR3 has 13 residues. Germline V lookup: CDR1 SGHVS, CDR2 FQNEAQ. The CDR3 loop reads CASSLGGQETQYF. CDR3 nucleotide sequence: TGTGCCAGCAGCTTAGGGGGGCAAGAGACCCAGTACTTC. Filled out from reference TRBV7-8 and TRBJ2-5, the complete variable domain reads GAGVSQSPRYKVAKRGQDVALRCDPISGHVSLFWYQQALGQGPEFLTYFQNEAQLDKSGLPSDRFFAERPEGSVSTLKIQRTQQEDSAVYLCASSLGGQETQYFGPGTRLLVL.